Listed below are T cell receptor beta chains from one sample, sequenced in a study of cytomegalovirus exposure and HLA in healthy donors. Profiled with immunoSEQ multiplex PCR; TCRdb holds only in-frame clones, not every one. Here the sample spans 140,000 or so clones, around 90% being singletons. Material for sequencing was PBMCs. Receptors originate from a woman aged 40 to 49 in good health and CMV-seronegative. CDR3s include the opening cysteine and the closing phenylalanine or tryptophan. D genes are given only for firm matches. Where a row states a size, it is once, few, many or the class of an expanded clone; other rows omit it.

TRBD2	NA	TRBV5-4	TRBJ2-1	TGTGCCAGCTGGGGACTACCGGCAAATGAGCAGTTCTTC	CASWGLPANEQFF
NA	NA	TRBV28	TRBJ2-7	TGTGCCAGCAGCCGCAGAGGGGGCTCCTACGAGCAGTACTTC	CASSRRGGSYEQYF
TRBD1	NA	TRBV6-1	TRBJ2-7	TGTGCCAGCAGTGGGGACAGGGGGCTCTACGAGCAGTACTTC	CASSGDRGLYEQYF
NA	few	TRBV5-3	TRBJ2-1	TGTGCCAGAAGCTTGGCACTCGGGTTCCATGAGCAGTTCTTC	CARSLALGFHEQFF
NA	NA	TRBV10-3	TRBJ1-1	TGTGCCATCAGTGGATCCCGGGGTAACACTGAAGCTTTCTTT	CAISGSRGNTEAFF
TRBD2	NA	TRBV6-5	TRBJ2-1	TGTGCCAGCAGTGGGGGACTAGCGGACTTGGATGAGCAGTTCTTC	CASSGGLADLDEQFF
NA	NA	TRBV5-1	TRBJ1-2	TGCGCCAGCAGCTTGAGTCAGGGATCATATGGCTACACCTTC	CASSLSQGSYGYTF
NA	NA	TRBV2	TRBJ2-3	TGTGCCAGCAGTGGAGGTTCTAGTATCACAGATACGCAGTATTTT	CASSGGSSITDTQYF
TRBD2	NA	TRBV7-9	TRBJ2-1	TGTGCCAGCAGCTTAGGGCAGGACCTTAGCGGGAGGGGGTACAATGAGCAGTTCTTC	CASSLGQDLSGRGYNEQFF
TRBD1	NA	TRBV28	TRBJ1-5	TGTGCCACTCTGACAGGGGGCGGCAATCAGCCCCAGCATTTT	CATLTGGGNQPQHF
TRBD2	few	TRBV5-1	TRBJ2-7	TGCGCCAGCACCCTCCTCCCTAGCGGGAGTCCCCCCTACGAGCAGTACTTC	CASTLLPSGSPPYEQYF
TRBD2	NA	TRBV28	TRBJ2-1	TGTGCCGGCAGTGCGGGACTAGCGGCCTACAATGAGCAGTTCTTC	CAGSAGLAAYNEQFF
TRBD1	NA	TRBV28	TRBJ1-2	TGTGCCAGCAGAAATCAGGGGGTGTTCTATGGCTACACCTTC	CASRNQGVFYGYTF
NA	NA	TRBV5-1	TRBJ2-5	TGCGCCAGCAGCCAGACGGGTCAAGAGACCCAGTACTTC	CASSQTGQETQYF
TRBD1	NA	TRBV19	TRBJ1-4	TGTGCCAGTAGTCTTTCGGGGACAGGGAATGAAAAACTGTTTTTT	CASSLSGTGNEKLFF
NA	NA	TRBV5-4	TRBJ2-1	TGTGCCAGCAGCTTGCCAAGACAGGCCGCCTACAATGAGCAGTTCTTC	CASSLPRQAAYNEQFF
NA	NA	TRBV5-1	TRBJ2-5	TGCGCCAGCAGCTTATGGACAGACCAAGAGACCCAGTACTTC	CASSLWTDQETQYF
TRBD1	NA	TRBV2	TRBJ1-1	TGTGCCAGCACTGGACAGGGGAACACTGAAGCTTTCTTT	CASTGQGNTEAFF